Only one count was recorded for the clone carrying this T cell receptor beta chain. This may stem from a read error, because a much larger clone lies one nucleotide away. This record belongs to a study of tumor-infiltrating lymphocytes in glioblastoma multiforme. Three nested ARM-PCR rounds with V-beta and C-beta primers built TCRB libraries. TCRB-specific cDNA synthesis used 0.45 to 0.5 ug of total RNA. MiXCR was run by TCRdb on the multiplex PCR reads, yielding one entry per CDR3 protein. This table holds about 32,000 distinct CDR3 sequences, about 64% found once. The CDR3 has 15 amino acids. Germline values: CDR1 SGHRS, CDR2 YFSETQ.

The chain has TRBV5-1 and TRBJ2-6; D is perhaps TRBD1 (5 bases). The source of this sequence is a male donor with glioblastoma. Sequencing was done on a sample of brain tumor tissue. In DNA, the CDR3 is TGCGCCAGCAGCTCGACTGGTTCTGGGGCCAACGTCATGACTTTC. Its translation is CASSSTGSGANVMTF.